The present T cell receptor beta chain was sequenced within a study of T cells in Graves' hyperthyroidism and ophthalmopathy. About the research overall: Peripheral blood was obtained at initial diagnosis, preceding any treatment.

This CDR3 has 16 residues. Between the trimmed V and J ends, which lost 2 bases and 4 bases, there was a span of 16 bases. From germline, CDR1 is MNHNS and CDR2 SASEGT. Study-wide results and limits: Most clonotypes expanded in the thyroid (above 0.001) were also present in blood.

TCR beta CDR3 regions were amplified from RNA. The HTBI set primed first-round TCR CDR3 RT-PCR. MiXCR, run by TCRdb on the multiplex PCR reads, gives a single entry per CDR3 protein. The data contain more than 350,000 distinct CDR3 sequences, 15% of them singletons. In the case of this clonotype: Its specificity is not known.

Graves' hyperthyroidism qualified as stable when ophthalmopathy did not progress within 18 months. Exclusions: uncontrolled infection, other autoimmune disease, pregnancy, lactation. The sequenced material came from blood. The sequence was obtained from a woman under 40 with Graves' hyperthyroidism. This chain joins TRBV6-1 and TRBJ2-3, with D uncertain. The CDR3: CASSELPGGLADTQYF. The CDR3 nucleotides read TGTGCCAGCAGTGAACTACCGGGTGGGTTGGCAGATACGCAGTATTTT.